This T cell receptor beta chain was captured by sequencing in a study of shared clonotypes between healthy human individuals. The CDR3 has 14 residues. Germline V gives CDR1 ENHRY, CDR2 SYGVKD. Trimming stripped 4 bases from V and 0 bases from J, with 8 bases between. The protocol was immunoSEQ multiplex PCR, while the TCRdb copy is restricted to in-frame clones and leaves out a portion. The data show approximately 2.5 million clones, approximately 94% seen once. The sample consisted of naive CD4+ T cells sorted from blood. Indicated subset: CD45RA+ positively selected. The chain recombines TRBV10-3 with TRBJ2-3, with no clear D. This TCR came from a young man in good health. CDR3 sequence (DNA): TGTGCCATCAGTGTGGGTCGGAGCACAGATACGCAGTATTTT. Amino acid sequence: CAISVGRSTDTQYF.